This T cell receptor (beta chain) was profiled in a study of blood T cell repertoires in COVID-19. Study-level background: The origin of the acute and convalescent COVID-19 samples was the United States, Italy and Spain. Nucleic acid was either cDNA or gDNA, and it came from T cells, B-cell-depleted T cells, or PBMCs.

Under the authors' procedure: Nucleated cell number was recorded as an estimate derived from reference gene primer amplification. TCRdb's copy holds only in-frame clones and misses some; the assay was immunoSEQ multiplex PCR. V and J calls and clone size are given by that table; D and trimming were obtained from the DNA. This sample has about 250,000 clones, with 65% to 85% found just once. The CDR3 runs 18 residues. V lost 1 base and J lost 2; bases outside the gene matches: 8. CDR1 is LNHNV and CDR2 is YYDKDF in the germline V gene (reference sequence). V is TRBV15 and J is TRBJ2-1; 10 positions agree with TRBD2. The source material was peripheral blood. This receptor was taken from a human donor in a cohort sampled during active COVID-19. For the CDR3, the DNA is TGTGCCACCAGCAGAGTGGGGCTAGCGGGAGCGGCCTACAATGAGCAGTTCTTC. Its protein is CATSRVGLAGAAYNEQFF.